A selection of T cell receptor beta chains follows, all from one sample in a study of CD8 T cells in Susac syndrome. TCRdb fed the immunoSEQ multiplex PCR reads into MiXCR, producing one record per CDR3 protein. The profile shows 250,000 to 350,000 distinct CDR3 sequences, under 95% of them singletons. Sequencing was performed on CD4+ T cells from PBMCs. These receptor sequences come from a human donor with multiple sclerosis. Both conserved end residues are part of each CDR3. The D gene is left open where the match is weak. Size values are once, few and many counts, or a class for expanded clones, and some rows have none.

TRBJ2-1	NA	NA	TRBV5-1	TGCGCCAGCAGCTTGGCCGCAGGGAATGAGCAGTTCTTC	CASSLAAGNEQFF
TRBJ1-4	NA	NA	TRBV4-2	TGTGCCAGCAGCCTTGCGGCTAATGAAAAACTGTTTTTT	CASSLAANEKLFF
TRBJ1-5	few	NA	TRBV19	TGTGCCAGTAGCGGGGGGCGGAATCAGCCCCAGCATTTT	CASSGGRNQPQHF
TRBJ2-7	NA	TRBD1	TRBV7-2	TGTGCCAGCAGCTTACAGGGGGATTACGAGCAGTACTTC	CASSLQGDYEQYF
TRBJ2-3	few	TRBD1	TRBV18	TGTGCCAGCTCATCGACAGGGGGCACAGATACGCAGTATTTT	CASSSTGGTDTQYF
TRBJ1-1	NA	TRBD1	TRBV30	TGTGCCTGCTCTCCAGGGACAGGGGCAGCTTTCTTT	CACSPGTGAAFF
TRBJ2-7	NA	NA	TRBV6-2/TRBV6-3	TGTGCCAGCAGCTCGCAGGGCCAGACAGCTTCCTACGAGCAGTACTTC	CASSSQGQTASYEQYF
TRBJ2-2	NA	TRBD2	TRBV30	TGTGCCTGCCCTAGGGGACTAGCGGGGTTGAACACCGGGGAGCTGTTTTTT	CACPRGLAGLNTGELFF
TRBJ1-2	NA	TRBD1	TRBV14	TGTGCCAGCAGCCAGTGGACAGGAGCTAACTATGGCTACACCTTC	CASSQWTGANYGYTF
TRBJ2-2	NA	NA	TRBV5-1	TGCGCCAGCAGCTTGGTACGGTCGAACACCGGGGAGCTGTTTTTT	CASSLVRSNTGELFF
TRBJ1-2	NA	TRBD1	TRBV29-1	TGCAGCGTTGAAGAGCGGACAGGGGGCCGGCGAAACTATGGCTACACCTTC	CSVEERTGGRRNYGYTF
TRBJ1-3	once	NA	TRBV3-1	TGTGCCAGCAGCCGAGACAGGGGAAACACCATATATTTT	CASSRDRGNTIYF
TRBJ1-1	NA	NA	TRBV19	TGTGCCAGTAGGCCCGATCAGAACACTGAAGCTTTCTTT	CASRPDQNTEAFF
TRBJ2-1	once	NA	TRBV6-2/TRBV6-3	TGTGCCAGCAGTGATCGGGGTGAGCAGTTCTTC	CASSDRGEQFF
TRBJ1-4	NA	TRBD1	TRBV11-2	TGTGCCAGCAGCTTTACGGGACAGGGAGGTGAAAAACTGTTTTTT	CASSFTGQGGEKLFF
TRBJ1-6	NA	NA	TRBV28	TGTGCCAGCAGTTTAGGGGCGGAGGGATCACCCCTCCACTTT	CASSLGAEGSPLHF
TRBJ1-2	NA	NA	TRBV7-9	TGTGCCAGCAGCCCGGGACGGAAAATCTATGGCTACACCTTC	CASSPGRKIYGYTF
TRBJ1-5	once	NA	TRBV12-3/TRBV12-4	TGTGCCAGCAGGTATACCGGGGTCCAGCATTTT	CASRYTGVQHF
TRBJ2-1	NA	NA	TRBV29-1	TGCAGCGTCGACAGGACCTACAATGAGCAGTTCTTC	CSVDRTYNEQFF
TRBJ1-5	NA	NA	TRBV28	TGTGCCAGCAGCCCCGGGACCCGGAGCAATCAGCCCCAGCATTTT	CASSPGTRSNQPQHF
TRBJ2-1	NA	TRBD1	TRBV12-3/TRBV12-4	TGTGCCAGCAGTGTAGCCGGGACAGGAACAAGTGAGCAGTTCTTC	CASSVAGTGTSEQFF
TRBJ2-3	NA	NA	TRBV3-1	TGTGCCAGCAGCCCCGAACCCAGCACAGATACGCAGTATTTT	CASSPEPSTDTQYF
TRBJ1-4	NA	NA	TRBV29-1	TGCAGCGTTGGACAGATGAATGAAAAACTGTTTTTT	CSVGQMNEKLFF
TRBJ2-7	NA	NA	TRBV6-6	TGTGCCAGCAGGGTTAGCGGAAGCTCCTACGAGCAGTACTTC	CASRVSGSSYEQYF
TRBJ2-5	NA	TRBD1	TRBV5-1	TGCGCCAGCAGCGCCTCCGGGACAGGTCTCCAAGAGACCCAGTACTTC	CASSASGTGLQETQYF
TRBJ1-1	NA	NA	TRBV18	TGTGCCAGCTCACCGTTGGGGCAAGGGGCTTTCTTT	CASSPLGQGAFF
TRBJ2-1	NA	TRBD1	TRBV18	TGTGCCAGCTCACCAAGACAGGGGAATGAGCAGTTCTTC	CASSPRQGNEQFF
TRBJ1-5	NA	NA	TRBV12-3/TRBV12-4	TGTGCCAGCAGCCGGAACAGGAGTCCTCAGCCCCAGCATTTT	CASSRNRSPQPQHF
TRBJ2-5	NA	NA	TRBV19	TGTGCCAGTAGTCAGCAGGGGACCGTTCAAGAGACCCAGTACTTC	CASSQQGTVQETQYF
TRBJ1-6	NA	NA	TRBV5-1	TGCGCCAGCACCGAGGGGTCATCAAATTCACCCCTCCACTTT	CASTEGSSNSPLHF
TRBJ2-3	NA	TRBD2	TRBV10-3	TGTGCCATCAGTGACCTAGCGGGGGGCGATACGCAGTATTTT	CAISDLAGGDTQYF
TRBJ1-4	NA	TRBD1	TRBV4-3	TGCGCCAGCAGCCAAGTTGACAGGGGCGCTAATGAAAAACTGTTTTTT	CASSQVDRGANEKLFF
TRBJ2-6	once	NA	TRBV30	TGTGCCTGGACCGGGACCGCCGGCTCTGGGGCCAACGTCCTGACTTTC	CAWTGTAGSGANVLTF
TRBJ2-1	NA	TRBD2	TRBV10-3	TGTGCCATCAGTGACCCCAAGCGGGAAAAGCAGTTCTTC	CAISDPKREKQFF
TRBJ1-1	NA	NA	TRBV4-1	TGCGCCAGCAGCCTATACGGCGAGACACACAACACTGAAGCTTTCTTT	CASSLYGETHNTEAFF
TRBJ2-1	NA	NA	TRBV12-5	TGTGCTAGTGGTTTGGTACGCCGTGAGCAGTTCTTC	CASGLVRREQFF
TRBJ1-5	NA	NA	TRBV7-2	TGTGCCAGCAGCTTAACATTTTTGGGGAGCAATCAGCCCCAGCATTTT	CASSLTFLGSNQPQHF
TRBJ1-1	NA	NA	TRBV3-1	TGTGCCAGCAGCATGCGGGACACTGAAGCTTTCTTT	CASSMRDTEAFF
TRBJ1-5	NA	NA	TRBV12-3/TRBV12-4	TGTGCCAGCAGTACCAGGGACAGCAATCAGCCCCAGCATTTT	CASSTRDSNQPQHF
TRBJ2-7	NA	NA	TRBV30	TGTGCCTGGGGTAAGGTTGCCTACGAGCAGTACTTC	CAWGKVAYEQYF
TRBJ1-2	NA	NA	TRBV18	TGTGCCAGCTCACCGCTTGACAGTGACTATGGCTACACCTTC	CASSPLDSDYGYTF
TRBJ2-2	NA	NA	TRBV7-2	TGTGCCAGCAGCTTTGCAGGGGAGATCACCGGGGAGCTGTTTTTT	CASSFAGEITGELFF
TRBJ1-2	NA	NA	TRBV20-1	TGCAGTGCTAGCGGACAGTTGGGCTACACCTTC	CSASGQLGYTF
TRBJ2-7	NA	TRBD1	TRBV29-1	TGCAGCGTAGGCCCGGGACAGGTCCACTACGAGCAGTACTTC	CSVGPGQVHYEQYF
TRBJ2-1	NA	NA	TRBV7-2	TGTGCCAGCAGCTTAGCTAACAATGAGCAGTTCTTC	CASSLANNEQFF
TRBJ2-2	NA	NA	TRBV14	TGTGCCAACAGCCAAGCGCCTCACACCGGGGAGCTGTTTTTT	CANSQAPHTGELFF
TRBJ2-3	NA	NA	TRBV7-3	TGTGCCAGCAGTTGGGACTCTGCCACAGATACGCAGTATTTT	CASSWDSATDTQYF
TRBJ2-7	NA	NA	TRBV12-3/TRBV12-4	TGTGCCAGCAGTTTTGAAGCCCCCTACGAGCAGTACTTC	CASSFEAPYEQYF